In this sample, the clone carrying this T cell receptor beta chain turned up many times. Its specificity is not known. This sample stems from a study of T-cell reconstitution after alpha-beta-depleted transplantation in children. Findings of the study overall: Newly produced T cells mostly provided counts and TCRbeta diversity after one year, as hyperexpanded clones declined.

V dropped 6 bases and J dropped 4; count of bases not matched to a gene: 9. This CDR3 has 15 amino acids. TCRbeta library construction was performed incorporating unique molecular identifiers. MiXCR, run by TCRdb on the PCR reads, gives a single entry per CDR3 protein. Of about 580,000 distinct CDR3 sequences listed, under 25% are singletons. The sample consisted of PBMCs, mostly from graft donor cells, taken 360 days after TCRalphabeta/CD19-depleted stem cell transplant. This clonotype was sampled from a boy in the first two years of life who had a stem cell transplant for acute myeloid leukemia, so the T cells may come from the graft donor. V usage is TRBV12-3 or TRBV12-4 and J usage is TRBJ1-2, with TRBD1 matching over 9 bases. CDR3 in DNA: TGTGCCAGCAGGGGAGACAGGGGGTTTGGCTATGGCTACACCTTC. This translates into CASRGDRGFGYGYTF.